The present T cell receptor (beta chain) was sequenced within a study of T cell responses to AZD1222 COVID-19 vaccine. Points from the study as a whole: Among the donors, most were white British and more were female, and clonal diversity was possibly underestimated. Mapped onto spike, vaccine-associated CD4 TCRs spanned it and were dominant at 160-218 and 743-854. Per reports, nearly half of all spike-specific TCRs target regions that are unmutated in variants.

As concerns this clone: Antigen specificity is unknown.

The CDR3 contains 13 residues. The V gene's germline CDR1 is LGHNA and CDR2 YNFKEQ. Trimming cost V 8 bases and J 6 bases, with 16 bases left between them. Sequencing was performed with immunoSEQ multiplex PCR; in TCRdb, only in-frame clones are kept and a portion is missing. The sample includes approximately 120,000 clones, 93% of them seen just once. Sequencing was performed on peripheral blood, taken on day 0 of AZD1222 vaccination. The chain employs TRBV4-2 and TRBJ1-2, with D perhaps TRBD1 (5 bases). The receptor comes from an adult in good health. For the CDR3, the DNA is TGTGCCAGCCGCTCCGCAGGGTCGGATGGCTACACCTTC. It specifies CASRSAGSDGYTF.